This record covers a single T cell receptor (beta chain). This sample is part of a study of blood T cell repertoires in COVID-19. Clones were sequenced by immunoSEQ multiplex PCR, and TCRdb holds only the in-frame ones, with some missing. The profile shows roughly 150,000 clones, approximately 91% of them singletons. Per germline, CDR1 MNHNY and CDR2 SVGAGI (reference sequence). The CDR3 has 18 residues. With V trimmed by 6 bases and J by 0 bases, 12 bases remained unmatched. The TCR originated in a woman in her 70s with acute or convalescent COVID-19. J is TRBJ2-3 and V is TRBV6-6; 10 bases line up with TRBD2. Specimen: peripheral blood. The chain's CDR3 is CASRRWTSGGISTDTQYF. The DNA of the CDR3 is TGTGCCAGCAGGCGATGGACTAGCGGAGGGATTAGCACAGATACGCAGTATTTT.